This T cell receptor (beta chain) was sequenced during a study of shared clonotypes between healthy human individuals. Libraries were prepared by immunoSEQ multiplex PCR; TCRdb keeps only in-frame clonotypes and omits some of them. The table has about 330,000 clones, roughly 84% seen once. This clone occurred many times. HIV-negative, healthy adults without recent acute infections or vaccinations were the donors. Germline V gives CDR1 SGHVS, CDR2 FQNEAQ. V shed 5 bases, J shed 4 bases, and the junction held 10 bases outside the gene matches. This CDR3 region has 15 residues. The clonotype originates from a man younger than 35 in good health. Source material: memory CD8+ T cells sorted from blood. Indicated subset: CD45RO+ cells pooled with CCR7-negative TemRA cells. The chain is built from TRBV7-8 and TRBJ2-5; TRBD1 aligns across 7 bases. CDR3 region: CASSTRQGPSETQYF. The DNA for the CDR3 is TGTGCCAGCAGCACCCGACAGGGACCCTCAGAGACCCAGTACTTC.